The subject of this entry is one T cell receptor beta chain. Its cognate antigen has yet to be identified. No much larger clone exists at a distance of one base, and base qualities are not known. TCRdb records Illumina HiSeq 1500 as the sequencer. TCRdb cleaned the public reads at Q25 with fastp, built clones with MiXCR and kept in-frame beta chains. Entries that share a CDR3 protein sequence are merged under the most common genes and DNA. Recorded for this sample are around 900,000 distinct CDR3 sequences; approximately 31% of them occurred a single time. The ten largest account for under 15% of the sample. This record comes from a study of T cell repertoires in cytomegalovirus infection (dated by TCRdb to about 2019). For context, the study as a whole: Peptide stimulations targeted recently identified HLA-C-restricted CMV epitopes, whose presentation resists viral immunomodulation, together with well-studied HLA-B-restricted epitopes. Donor HLA type was relevant to the analysis, because carriage of CMV infection together with the matching HLA type was indicated by public TCR beta signatures. Beyond this particular receptor, the publication reports: The ex vivo response was dominated by HLA-C-restricted CMV-specific TCR beta clonotypes, which also provided the single most frequent clonotype in two of eight donors. Cumulative frequency of public TCR beta family members discriminated carriers of CMV infection plus the relevant HLA type in this cohort and an independent approximately 340-donor cohort.

For this chain, trimming is 5 bases at the V end and 4 bases at the J end, and the number of junction bases without a gene match is 11. Its CDR3 holds 16 amino acids, cysteine through phenylalanine. Only the CDR3 region is kept as DNA, spanning 48 bases read in frame from base 1. Taken from the germline V gene, the CDR1 and CDR2 loops are SGHTA and FQGTGA. The intended sense of this specimen's treatment or condition label: in vitro stimulation with specific CMV peptide epitopes to enrich CMV-specific T cells. The rearranged chain carries TRBV7-3 and TRBJ1-1, with 9 central nucleotides matching TRBD1. This sequence was found in a human donor in good health (CMV status not recorded). Some clones in this sample may be carry-over from other donors' samples. The input for sequencing was cultured CD8+ T cells from PBMCs, taken from culture after CMV antigen stimulation. The DNA reads TGTGCCAGCAGCCCAGACAGGGGGACCAGTACCACTGAAGCTTTCTTT. Translation gives CASSPDRGTSTTEAFF. When the CDR3 is completed using the reference TRBV7-3 and TRBJ1-1 genes on either side, the full variable domain is GAGVSQTPSNKVTEKGKYVELRCDPISGHTALYWYRQSLGQGPEFLIYFQGTGAADDSGLPNDRFFAVRPEGSVSTLKIQRTERGDSAVYLCASSPDRGTSTTEAFFGQGTRLTVV.